In its sample, the clone carrying this TCR beta chain ranks as medium-sized. Its matching antigen is unknown. The source of the sample is a study of spatial heterogeneity in lung cancer. Turning to the study itself: Beta-chain sequences were consistently detected more often than alpha-chain sequences. Study conclusions and caveats: TCRs found ubiquitously expanded in tumor appeared in blood more at resection than at follow-up.

TCRdb processed the 5' RACE reads anew with MiXCR; each CDR3 protein has one entry. The table includes 9,000 to 13,000 distinct CDR3 sequences, about 5.7% detected once. Sample time point: sample taken at primary tumor resection. The donor population consisted of approximately 79 patients with untreated, early-stage non-small cell lung cancer. TCRs were sequenced from unsorted whole RNA of tumor, nontumor lung or PBMC. CDR1 and CDR2 (germline): SGHTA, FQGNSA. The CDR3 has 11 residues. V lost 8 bases, J lost 2 bases, and 4 bases lay in between. This sequence originates from a male donor with early-stage non-small cell lung cancer. The V gene is TRBV7-2, the J gene TRBJ1-5, with unresolved D. Sequenced material: PBMCs, taken at surgery. The CDR3 region is CASGGNQPQHF. CDR3 coding DNA: TGTGCCAGCGGTGGCAATCAGCCCCAGCATTTT. Together with reference TRBV7-2 and TRBJ1-5, the CDR3 gives the full variable domain: GAGVSQSPSNKVTEKGKDVELRCDPISGHTALYWYRQSLGQGLEFLIYFQGNSAPDKSGLPSDRFSAERTGGSVSTLTIQRTQQEDSAVYLCASGGNQPQHFGDGTRLSIL.